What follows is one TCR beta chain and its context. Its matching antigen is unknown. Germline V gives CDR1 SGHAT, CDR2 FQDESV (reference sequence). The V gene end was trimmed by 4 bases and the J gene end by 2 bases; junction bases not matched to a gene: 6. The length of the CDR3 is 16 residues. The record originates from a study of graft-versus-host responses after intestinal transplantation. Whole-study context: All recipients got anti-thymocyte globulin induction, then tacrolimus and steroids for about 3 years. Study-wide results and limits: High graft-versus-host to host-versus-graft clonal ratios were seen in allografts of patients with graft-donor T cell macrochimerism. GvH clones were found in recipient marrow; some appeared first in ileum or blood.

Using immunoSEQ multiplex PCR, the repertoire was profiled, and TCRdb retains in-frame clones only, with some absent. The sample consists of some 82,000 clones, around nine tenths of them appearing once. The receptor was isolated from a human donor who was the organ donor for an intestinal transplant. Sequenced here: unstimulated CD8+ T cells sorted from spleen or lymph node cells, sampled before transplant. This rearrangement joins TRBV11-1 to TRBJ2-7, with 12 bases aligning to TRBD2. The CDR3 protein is CASSSTLAGGPYEQYF. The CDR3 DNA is TGTGCCAGCAGCTCTACACTAGCGGGGGGACCCTACGAGCAGTACTTC.